This T cell receptor (beta chain) was identified during a study of blood T cells in healthy people across ages. Overall study results and limits: For the donors, CMV status was unknown and possibly confounded expanded clonotype changes.

A word on this clonotype: What it recognizes is unknown.

A second roughly 6 to 11 cycle PCR used barcoded and J-beta primers. MiXCR, run by TCRdb on the 5' RACE reads, gives a single entry per CDR3 protein. This table has 1.5 million to 2 million distinct CDR3 sequences, 49% appearing once. Unmatched junction bases numbered 9, after V lost 5 bases and J lost 5 bases. CDR1 and CDR2 from the germline V gene are DFQATT and SNEGSKA (reference sequence). There are 14 residues in the CDR3. The origin of this receptor is a woman in her thirties or forties in good health. The rearrangement links TRBV20-1 to TRBJ2-5; 9 nucleotides align to TRBD2. The material sequenced was blood. CDR3 sequence: CSAPYGSGGETQYF. The CDR3 bases are TGCAGTGCTCCCTACGGGAGCGGGGGGGAGACCCAGTACTTC.